Sequencing of this T cell receptor beta chain was carried out in a study of T cells in Graves' hyperthyroidism and ophthalmopathy. Findings and limits, study-wide: The authors' 13 V-J model separated ophthalmopathy from stable hyperthyroidism.

Amplification yielded TCR beta CDR3 regions, with RNA transcripts as the source. First-round RT-PCR with HTBI primers amplified the TCR CDR3 region. TCRdb used MiXCR to reprocess the multiplex PCR reads, holding one entry per CDR3 protein. Of some 460,000 distinct CDR3 sequences in the sample, approximately 14% were seen once. Germline V CDR1 and CDR2: PRHDT, FYEKMQ (reference sequence). V was pared by 3 bases and J by 5 bases, with 6 bases between. CDR3 length: 12 residues. Researchers defined stable Graves' hyperthyroidism as no ophthalmopathy progression within 18 months. Diagnoses were made from clinical symptoms, serum measures (thyroxine and TRAb), thyroid ultrasound and orbital computed tomography. This sample holds PBMCs from around 9.9 ml fresh peripheral blood. At least ten counts were recorded for this clonotype. Antigen unknown.

The source is a woman under 30 with Graves' hyperthyroidism. The sample consisted of blood. The rearrangement links TRBV13 to TRBJ2-3; D ambiguous. For the CDR3, the DNA is TGTGCCAGCAGCTTCGGTGGAGATACGCAGTATTTT. The encoded protein is CASSFGGDTQYF.